The source of this TCR beta chain is a study of blood T cell repertoires in COVID-19. J gave up 9 bases and V 0 bases, and 3 bases lay outside the gene matches. The CDR3 has 15 residues. Per the germline V gene, CDR1 is SGHDN and CDR2 is FVKESK. The table came from immunoSEQ multiplex PCR; TCRdb's copy has only in-frame clones and leaves some out. The sample includes 240,000 or so clones, roughly 86% of them seen just once. This TCR came from a woman aged 30 to 39 with acute or convalescent COVID-19. J is TRBJ2-1 and V is TRBV14; TRBD2 matches 12 bases. The sample taken for sequencing was peripheral blood. The CDR3 loop reads CASSQESLAGGEQFF. CDR3 nucleotide sequence: TGTGCCAGCAGCCAAGAATCACTAGCGGGAGGTGAGCAGTTCTTC.